The rows below give T cell receptor beta chains drawn from one sample of a study of molecular identifiers for immune sequencing clone quantification. TCRdb re-analysed the PCR reads in MiXCR, keeping a single row per CDR3 protein. The repertoire holds over 65,000 distinct CDR3 sequences, with approximately 25% as singletons. The sample taken for sequencing was naive CD8+ T cells from blood, with Jurkat cell RNA spiked in. The origin of the receptors is a human donor in good health. Some libraries in this study had Jurkat cell RNA spiked in. Each CDR3 is given with its conserved first and last residue. Each record gives: D gene, V gene, clone size, J gene, CDR3 protein, CDR3 DNA. The D gene is left open where the match is weak. Size is stated for part of the rows, as once, few or many counts, or as a class when the clone is expanded.

TRBD1	TRBV5-1	NA	TRBJ1-1	CASSLTGGQIVNTEAFF	TGCGCCAGCAGCTTGACAGGGGGCCAAATAGTGAACACTGAAGCTTTCTTT
TRBD2	TRBV29-1	NA	TRBJ2-7	CSVVSAGKSSYEQYF	TGCAGCGTTGTTTCAGCGGGAAAGAGCTCCTACGAGCAGTACTTC
TRBD2	TRBV5-1	few	TRBJ2-3	CASSPIAGGRGSTDTQYF	TGCGCCAGCAGCCCGATAGCGGGGGGGCGAGGTAGCACAGATACGCAGTATTTT
NA	TRBV7-8	few	TRBJ1-5	CASSLGGWQPQHF	TGTGCCAGCAGCTTAGGGGGTTGGCAGCCCCAGCATTTT
NA	TRBV20-1	NA	TRBJ2-7	CSARVRPIYEQYF	TGCAGTGCTAGAGTGCGGCCGATCTACGAGCAGTACTTC
NA	TRBV4-1	many	TRBJ1-2	CASSQATVNYGYTF	TGCGCCAGCAGCCAGGCGACAGTCAACTATGGCTACACCTTC
NA	TRBV12-3/TRBV12-4	few	TRBJ2-1	CASSPGPEVDEQFF	TGTGCCAGCAGTCCGGGACCCGAGGTGGATGAGCAGTTCTTC
NA	TRBV7-9	many	TRBJ2-7	CASSFSVGPMYEQYF	TGTGCCAGCAGCTTCTCTGTGGGGCCCATGTACGAGCAGTACTTC
TRBD1	TRBV4-1	NA	TRBJ2-7	CASSPDRGPIYEQYF	TGCGCCAGCAGCCCGGACAGGGGGCCCATCTACGAGCAGTACTTC
TRBD2	TRBV7-9	NA	TRBJ2-1	CASSSESGGAYNEQFF	TGTGCCAGCAGCTCAGAAAGCGGGGGTGCCTACAATGAGCAGTTCTTC
NA	TRBV27	few	TRBJ2-3	CASSLRGTTSTDTQYF	TGTGCCAGCAGTTTAAGGGGAACGACTAGCACAGATACGCAGTATTTT
NA	TRBV5-5	many	TRBJ1-6	CASNTGTFSSYNSPLHF	TGTGCCAGCAATACCGGGACGTTTAGCTCCTATAATTCACCCCTCCACTTT
TRBD2	TRBV3-1	few	TRBJ2-1	CASRKGSGRSLF	TGTGCCAGCAGAAAGGGTAGCGGGAGGTCGCTTTTC
TRBD2	TRBV12-5	many	TRBJ2-5	CASGPDLAGGLSQETQYF	TGTGCTAGTGGTCCCGATCTAGCGGGGGGACTAAGCCAAGAGACCCAGTACTTC
NA	TRBV19	NA	TRBJ2-7	CASSPTTGAYEQYF	TGTGCCAGTAGTCCGACGACAGGCGCCTACGAGCAGTACTTC
NA	TRBV30	NA	TRBJ1-1	CAWSVARSTEAFF	TGTGCCTGGAGTGTAGCAAGAAGCACTGAAGCTTTCTTT
NA	TRBV7-9	NA	TRBJ2-7	CASSFGQRAYAQYF	TGTGCCAGCAGCTTCGGCCAGAGGGCCTACGCGCAGTACTTC
NA	TRBV20-1	few	TRBJ2-7	CSARGRATYEQYF	TGCAGTGCTAGAGGCAGGGCAACCTACGAGCAGTACTTC
TRBD2	TRBV4-1	many	TRBJ2-1	CASSQGLLAGGPHEQFF	TGCGCCAGCAGCCAAGGATTACTAGCGGGGGGGCCCCATGAGCAGTTCTTC
NA	TRBV30	NA	TRBJ1-5	CAWSLFGGQPQHF	TGTGCCTGGAGTCTATTTGGGGGACAGCCCCAGCATTTT
TRBD1	TRBV2	NA	TRBJ2-1	CASRKGANNEQFF	TGTGCCAGCAGGAAGGGGGCGAACAATGAGCAGTTCTTC
NA	TRBV29-1	many	TRBJ1-1	CSVPRPGGFGTEAFF	TGCAGCGTTCCCCGCCCGGGGGGTTTTGGCACTGAAGCTTTCTTT
NA	TRBV5-1	many	TRBJ2-3	CASSSGLMSTDTQYF	TGCGCCAGCAGCTCTGGACTTATGAGCACAGATACGCAGTATTTT
TRBD1	TRBV7-9	NA	TRBJ2-7	CASSLPPGQGNSYEQYF	TGTGCCAGCAGCTTACCTCCGGGACAGGGGAACTCCTACGAGCAGTACTTC
NA	TRBV7-9	many	TRBJ2-5	CASSFEDEYQETQYF	TGTGCCAGCAGCTTCGAGGACGAGTACCAAGAGACCCAGTACTTC
NA	TRBV2	few	TRBJ2-7	CASSERQSYEQYF	TGTGCCAGCAGTGAACGGCAGTCCTACGAGCAGTACTTC
NA	TRBV20-1	NA	TRBJ1-6	CSAGVMLLSPLHF	TGCAGTGCTGGGGTTATGTTACTTTCACCCCTCCACTTT
TRBD1	TRBV6-2/TRBV6-3	NA	TRBJ2-1	CASSSTGGYNEQFF	TGTGCCAGCAGTTCGACAGGGGGCTACAATGAGCAGTTCTTC
NA	TRBV15	many	TRBJ2-7	CATSRDRVAYEQYF	TGTGCCACCAGCAGAGATAGAGTAGCGTACGAGCAGTACTTC
NA	TRBV6-5	few	TRBJ2-2	CASSYNSGTGELFF	TGTGCCAGCAGTTATAATTCGGGGACCGGGGAGCTGTTTTTT
NA	TRBV11-2	NA	TRBJ1-1	CARSLGTHTDTEAFF	TGTGCCCGCAGCTTAGGGACCCATACGGACACTGAAGCTTTCTTT
NA	TRBV6-2/TRBV6-3	NA	TRBJ2-1	CASSPLLRSEQFF	TGTGCCAGCAGTCCGCTATTGAGGAGTGAGCAGTTCTTC
NA	TRBV21-1	many	TRBJ2-4	CASTAGRAKNIQYF	TGTGCCAGCACTGCGGGGAGAGCCAAAAACATTCAGTACTTC
NA	TRBV30	many	TRBJ2-7	CAWSTDDYEQYF	TGTGCCTGGAGTACGGACGACTACGAGCAGTACTTC
NA	TRBV5-1	few	TRBJ2-7	CASSGGTVLEQYF	TGCGCCAGCAGCGGGGGGACGGTTTTGGAGCAGTACTTC
TRBD1	TRBV20-1	many	TRBJ2-3	CSARDPWDRNTDTQYF	TGCAGTGCTAGAGATCCCTGGGACAGGAACACAGATACGCAGTATTTT
NA	TRBV5-6	many	TRBJ2-7	CASSLDWDLDSEQYF	TGTGCCAGCAGCTTGGATTGGGACCTCGACTCAGAGCAGTACTTC
NA	TRBV29-1	many	TRBJ1-2	CSVEDPRWGVQYGYTF	TGCAGCGTTGAAGATCCTCGTTGGGGGGTTCAATATGGCTACACCTTC
NA	TRBV7-9	NA	TRBJ2-7	CASGFGGQSYEQYF	TGTGCCAGCGGCTTTGGGGGACAATCCTACGAGCAGTACTTC
NA	TRBV7-3	few	TRBJ2-1	CASSPSYSYNEQFF	TGTGCCAGCAGTCCAAGCTACTCCTACAATGAGCAGTTCTTC
TRBD1	TRBV5-1	NA	TRBJ1-1	CASSARTGGPEAFF	TGCGCCAGCAGCGCCCGGACAGGGGGCCCTGAAGCTTTCTTT
NA	TRBV20-1	NA	TRBJ1-2	CSARDRAVANYGYTF	TGCAGTGCTAGAGATCGGGCAGTAGCTAACTATGGCTACACCTTC
TRBD1	TRBV7-2	few	TRBJ1-1	CASSLQGAGAFF	TGTGCCAGCAGCCTACAGGGGGCGGGAGCTTTCTTT
NA	TRBV7-9	few	TRBJ1-5	CAGSLMGDSNQPQHF	TGTGCCGGCAGCCTAATGGGGGATAGCAATCAGCCCCAGCATTTT
NA	TRBV20-1	few	TRBJ1-4	CSARGGSLGEKLFF	TGCAGTGCTAGAGGAGGCAGCCTTGGGGAAAAACTGTTTTTT